The 30 T cell receptor beta chains presented below share a single source sample, sequenced in a study of blood T cell repertoires in COVID-19. Assay used: immunoSEQ multiplex PCR; TCRdb lists only in-frame clones, some missing. The repertoire includes 120,000 to 150,000 clones, 85% to 90% of them detected once, and 3% sits in the top ten. The specimen sequenced was peripheral blood. These receptors originate from a woman in her sixties or seventies with active COVID-19.

About this clone itself: The sample contains more than one DNA sequence encoding this CDR3. V is TRBV3-1 (or the pseudogene TRBV3-2) and J is TRBJ2-1; 7 nucleotides line up with TRBD2. CDR3 size: 15 residues. Germline V gives CDR1 LGHDT, CDR2 YNNKEL (reference sequence). Germline trimming cut 1 base from V and 0 bases from J; bases unmatched to any gene: 0. In DNA form, the CDR3 reads TGTGCCAGCAGCCAAGCTAGCGGCTCCTACAATGAGCAGTTCTTC. Its protein product is CASSQASGSYNEQFF.

This chain links TRBV27 with TRBJ2-7, with a possible D match to TRBD1 (6 bases). The germline gives CDR1 MNHEY, CDR2 SMNVEV (reference sequence). The CDR3 loop spans 14 amino acids. The V gene lost 6 bases and the J gene lost 2 bases, with 14 bases spanning the gap. The CDR3 sequence is CASSIRQETYEQYF. Written as DNA, the CDR3 is TGTGCCAGCAGCATAAGACAGGAGACCTACGAGCAGTACTTC.

In this sample, this clone turned up a few times. The chain combines TRBV7-9 with TRBJ1-6; D is uncertain. The CDR3 length is 14 residues. V lost 5 bases and J lost 10, with 15 bases in between. Germline CDR1 SEHNR, CDR2 FQNEAQ (reference sequence). CDR3 residues: CASSPSGKWSPLHF. The CDR3 DNA reads as TGTGCCAGCAGCCCGAGCGGGAAGTGGTCACCCCTCCACTTT. The full variable domain, its missing parts supplied by reference TRBV7-9 and TRBJ1-6, is DTGVSQNPRHKITKRGQNVTFRCDPISEHNRLYWYRQTLGQGPEFLTYFQNEAQLEKSRLLSDRFSAERPKGSFSTLEIQRTEQGDSAMYLCASSPSGKWSPLHFGNGTRLTVT.

The chain combines TRBV7-3 with TRBJ2-7; TRBD2 agrees at 9 bases. The V gene end was trimmed by 1 base and the J gene end by 4 bases; junction bases not matched to a gene: 2. The CDR3 has 14 residues. Germline V gene lookup returns CDR1 SGHTA and CDR2 FQGTGA. DNA for the CDR3: TGTGCCAGCAGCTTAATAGCGGGAGTGTACGAGCAGTACTTC. Protein product: CASSLIAGVYEQYF.

The J gene is TRBJ1-6, the V gene TRBV5-4, with D hard to call. Germline CDR1 and CDR2: SGHNT and YYREEE (reference sequence). CDR3 length: 16 residues. V shed 4 bases and J shed 0 bases, with 11 bases lying between them. The CDR3 sequence: CASSLDPSSYNSPLHF. In nucleotides, the CDR3 is TGTGCCAGCAGCCTAGACCCGAGCTCCTATAATTCACCCCTCCACTTT.

Points on this clone: One end of the junction varies from germline; a read error may be responsible. The chain recombines TRBV7-7 with TRBJ2-5, with D perhaps TRBD1 (5 bases). The CDR3 loop spans 15 amino acids. Per germline, CDR1 SSHAT and CDR2 FNYEAQ (reference sequence). The CDR3 DNA reads TGTGCTAGCAGTCAGGGAAGAGTAAGAAAAGAGACCCAGTACTTC. Residues: CASSQGRVRKETQYF.

The chain recombines TRBV5-5 with TRBJ2-5; a possible D gene is TRBD1 (5 bases). V dropped 7 bases and J dropped 5 bases, with 18 bases sitting between them. In germline, CDR1 is SGHKS, CDR2 YYEKEE (reference sequence). The CDR3 is 14 amino acids. The CDR3 sequence: CASADPKGVETQYF. CDR3 nucleotides: TGTGCCAGCGCAGACCCTAAAGGGGTGGAGACCCAGTACTTC.

J is TRBJ2-3 and V is TRBV2; D is unresolved. Trimming stripped 5 bases from V and 4 bases from J, with 16 bases between. CDR1 and CDR2 from the germline V gene are SNHLY and FYNNEI. The CDR3 has 15 residues. This chain's CDR3 is CASSLYDVGPDTQYF. The CDR3 coding sequence is TGTGCCAGCAGTCTTTACGACGTGGGCCCAGATACGCAGTATTTT. Complete variable domain (other parts from reference TRBV2 and TRBJ2-3): EPEVTQTPSHQVTQMGQEVILRCVPISNHLYFYWYRQILGQKVEFLVSFYNNEISEKSEIFDDQFSVERPDGSNFTLKIRSTKLEDSAMYFCASSLYDVGPDTQYFGPGTRLTVL.

The CDR3 nucleotides read TGTGCCAGCAGCGCCACAGGGTCGCATGGCAGTGAAGCTTTCTTT. Amino acids: CASSATGSHGSEAFF. The chain joins TRBV9 to TRBJ1-1; D may be TRBD1 (6 bases). Germline V gene sequence: CDR1 SGDLS, CDR2 YYNGEE. This CDR3 region has 15 residues. V gave up 3 bases and J gave up 7 bases, with 19 bases separating them.

The chain joins TRBV11-2 to TRBJ2-5; D not certain. Trimming pared 5 bases from V and 0 bases from J, leaving 13 bases between. There are 15 residues in the CDR3. Per the germline V gene, CDR1 is SGHAT and CDR2 is FQNNGV. The CDR3 DNA follows: TGTGCCAGCAGCCGCCTCGAGTGGTACCAAGAGACCCAGTACTTC. Its translation: CASSRLEWYQETQYF.

This clone was found a few times. The chain couples TRBV19 to TRBJ1-6; possibly TRBD1 for D (5 bases). There are 15 residues in the CDR3. Germline V gene lookup returns CDR1 LNHDA and CDR2 SQIVND (reference sequence). Trimming left V 5 bases short and J 6 bases short, with 14 bases between. The CDR3 DNA sequence: TGTGCCAGTAGTCCAGGGCCCACCCTTAATTCACCCCTCCACTTT. Its protein is CASSPGPTLNSPLHF.

This chain joins TRBV19 and TRBJ2-1; TRBD2 matches 7 bases. Germline loops: CDR1 LNHDA, CDR2 SQIVND (reference sequence). CDR3 length: 13 amino acids. V trimming: 2 bases; J trimming: 10 bases; junction bases outside the gene matches: 5. Here the CDR3 reads CASSISWGGEQFF. CDR3 nucleotides: TGTGCCAGTAGTATATCTTGGGGGGGGGAGCAGTTCTTC.

The genes are TRBV19 and TRBJ2-5, with 7 bases fitting TRBD1. Germline assignment: CDR1 LNHDA and CDR2 SQIVND (reference sequence). This CDR3 spans 14 amino acids. The J segment lost 2 bases and the V segment lost 4 bases, leaving 4 bases of the junction unmatched. DNA of the CDR3: TGTGCCAGTAGTAGTGACAGGGTGCAAGAGACCCAGTACTTC. The encoded protein is CASSSDRVQETQYF.

The chain has TRBV20-1 and TRBJ2-1; D gene unclear. Germline V gene lookup returns CDR1 DFQATT and CDR2 SNEGSKA (reference sequence). Trimming shortened V by 5 bases and J by 10 bases, and 9 bases separated the two germline ends. CDR3 length: 10 residues. For the CDR3, the DNA is TGCAGTGCTCTCCCTCGGGAGCAGTTCTTC. Its translation is CSALPREQFF.

The chain is built from TRBV30 and TRBJ2-5; tentatively, D is TRBD2 (6 bases). This CDR3 spans 15 amino acids. Germline lookup yields CDR1 GTSNPN and CDR2 SVGIG (reference sequence). The V end lost 0 bases, the J end lost 3 bases, and 14 bases lay between the germline ends. The CDR3 DNA is TGTGCCTGGAGTGTGGATGCGGGGTGGGAAGAGACCCAGTACTTC. Protein sequence: CAWSVDAGWEETQYF.

The rearrangement uses TRBV6-5 and TRBJ1-6; 9 nucleotides line up with TRBD1. V dropped 7 bases and J dropped 7; count of bases not matched to a gene: 8. The CDR3 runs to 15 residues. Germline assignment: CDR1 MNHEY and CDR2 SVGAGI. For the CDR3, the DNA is TGTGCCAGCACCCCGAGGGACAGGGCGAATTCACCCCTCCACTTT. This codes for CASTPRDRANSPLHF.

This chain joins TRBV4-2 and TRBJ2-3, with D perhaps TRBD2 (6 bases). With 8 bases removed from V and 2 bases from J, the gap between germline ends came to 17 bases. The CDR3 sequence is 15 residues long. Germline V CDR1 and CDR2: LGHNA, YNFKEQ. The CDR3 region is CASSKGLPYTDTQYF. CDR3 coding DNA: TGTGCCAGCTCAAAGGGACTCCCATACACAGATACGCAGTATTTT.

The chain couples TRBV5-4 to TRBJ2-5, with 8 bases matching TRBD1. The CDR3 is 16 residues long. Unmatched junction bases numbered 8, after V lost 3 bases and J lost 1 base. Germline CDR1 SGHNT, CDR2 YYREEE (reference sequence). The CDR3 loop is CASSSGTGQFQETQYF. In DNA form, the CDR3 reads TGTGCCAGCAGCTCCGGGACAGGCCAATTCCAAGAGACCCAGTACTTC. The full variable domain, with the rest looked up from reference TRBV5-4 and TRBJ2-5, is ETGVTQSPTHLIKTRGQQVTLRCSSQSGHNTVSWYQQALGQGPQFIFQYYREEENGRGNFPPRFSGLQFPNYSSELNVNALELDDSALYLCASSSGTGQFQETQYFGPGTRLLVL.

The gene calls are TRBV19 and TRBJ1-5, with TRBD1 as a possible D gene (6 bases). This CDR3 spans 14 amino acids. Trimming cost V 7 bases and J 3 bases, with 13 bases left between them. CDR1 and CDR2 (germline): LNHDA, SQIVND (reference sequence). In nucleotides, the CDR3 is TGTGCCAGTATGAGGACAGATTTCAATCAGCCCCAGCATTTT. This sequence encodes CASMRTDFNQPQHF.

The V and J genes are TRBV5-5 and TRBJ1-6; D is undetermined. V was cut by 2 bases and J by 10 bases, with 10 bases left in between. Germline CDR1 reads SGHKS; CDR2 reads YYEKEE (reference sequence). This CDR3 spans 13 amino acids. The CDR3 DNA reads TGTGCCAGCAGCTTTGGGCCCGTCTCACCCCTCCACTTT. Its protein is CASSFGPVSPLHF.

This chain connects TRBV5-5 to TRBJ2-5; D gene unclear. CDR3 size: 13 residues. Germline CDR1 reads SGHKS; CDR2 reads YYEKEE (reference sequence). The V and J ends lost 4 bases and 1 base respectively, with 8 bases between them. CDR3 in DNA: TGTGCCAGCAGCAAATACATCCAAGAGACCCAGTACTTC. This gives the protein CASSKYIQETQYF.

The chain recombines TRBV12-3 or TRBV12-4 with TRBJ2-2; D unclear. Trimming cost V 7 bases and J 8 bases, with 8 bases left between them. The CDR3 length is 11 residues. The CDR3 loop reads CASTRSGELFF. The CDR3 DNA is TGTGCCAGCACCCGCAGTGGGGAGCTGTTTTTT.

The chain recombines TRBV2 with TRBJ1-5; 11 bases fit TRBD1. Unmatched junction bases numbered 2, after V lost 4 bases and J lost 3 bases. The germline V gene encodes CDR1 SNHLY and CDR2 FYNNEI. The length of the CDR3 is 15 residues. The CDR3 DNA sequence: TGTGCCAGCAGTGGGGGACAGGGGGTCAATCAGCCCCAGCATTTT. This codes for CASSGGQGVNQPQHF.

This chain uses TRBV2 with TRBJ2-1; D might be TRBD2 (5 bases). This CDR3 region has 16 residues. The V and J ends lost 5 bases and 0 bases respectively, with 14 bases between them. Germline CDR1 reads SNHLY; CDR2 reads FYNNEI. This CDR3 reads CASSRIATSSYNEQFF. DNA of the CDR3: TGTGCCAGCAGTAGAATAGCGACCAGCTCCTACAATGAGCAGTTCTTC.

The J gene is TRBJ2-7, the V gene TRBV6-5, with a weak D call TRBD1 (7 bases). The germline gives CDR1 MNHEY, CDR2 SVGAGI. Trimming pared 6 bases from V and 7 bases from J, leaving 22 bases between. The CDR3 runs 15 residues. CDR3 coding DNA: TGTGCCAGCAGCCCCGACCCAGGGGGTGGGAGGGAGCAGTACTTC. Its protein product is CASSPDPGGGREQYF.

The chain joins TRBV29-1 to TRBJ2-1, with a possible D match to TRBD2 (5 bases). Trimming left V 7 bases short and J 4 bases short, with 17 bases between. Germline-derived CDR1 and CDR2 are SQVTM and ANQGSEA. The CDR3 has 14 residues. The CDR3 region has the DNA TGCAGCGACCTTTCGAGGGAAGGTTACAATGAGCAGTTCTTC. Protein product: CSDLSREGYNEQFF.

The gene calls are TRBV28 and TRBJ1-5, with D unclear. Trimming removed 1 base from V and 0 bases from J, with 10 bases in between. Per the germline V gene, CDR1 is MDHEN and CDR2 is SYDVKM. The CDR3 has 16 amino acids. Written as DNA, the CDR3 is TGTGCCAGCAGTTTATTCCACGTCTATAGCAATCAGCCCCAGCATTTT. This translates into CASSLFHVYSNQPQHF.

The V gene is TRBV20-1, the J gene TRBJ2-7; weak D call: TRBD1 (6 bases). V was clipped by 6 bases and J by 7 bases, with 10 bases between them. The CDR3 contains 10 residues. Per the germline V gene, CDR1 is DFQATT and CDR2 is SNEGSKA (reference sequence). The CDR3 loop is CSALGQEQYF. The DNA for the CDR3 is TGCAGTGCCTTGGGACAAGAGCAGTACTTC.

The chain recombines TRBV7-8 with TRBJ2-2; a weak D match, TRBD1 (5 bases). The CDR3 spans 18 residues. Trimming left V 5 bases short and J 1 base short, with 20 bases between. The germline CDR1 and CDR2 sequences are SGHVS and FQNEAQ. The CDR3 region has the DNA TGTGCCAGCAGCCTTGCCGGTAGGGCAGGGTTGAACACCGGGGAGCTGTTTTTT. Protein: CASSLAGRAGLNTGELFF.

This clone was recorded a few times. This chain connects TRBV4-2 to TRBJ2-7; D gene ambiguous. The CDR3 contains 18 residues. Deletions cut 0 bases from V and 0 bases from J, with 18 bases between. From germline, CDR1 is LGHNA and CDR2 YNFKEQ. Written as DNA, the CDR3 is TGTGCCAGCAGCCAAGATGACCCAGCGTCTAGGAGCTCCTACGAGCAGTACTTC. It translates to CASSQDDPASRSSYEQYF.